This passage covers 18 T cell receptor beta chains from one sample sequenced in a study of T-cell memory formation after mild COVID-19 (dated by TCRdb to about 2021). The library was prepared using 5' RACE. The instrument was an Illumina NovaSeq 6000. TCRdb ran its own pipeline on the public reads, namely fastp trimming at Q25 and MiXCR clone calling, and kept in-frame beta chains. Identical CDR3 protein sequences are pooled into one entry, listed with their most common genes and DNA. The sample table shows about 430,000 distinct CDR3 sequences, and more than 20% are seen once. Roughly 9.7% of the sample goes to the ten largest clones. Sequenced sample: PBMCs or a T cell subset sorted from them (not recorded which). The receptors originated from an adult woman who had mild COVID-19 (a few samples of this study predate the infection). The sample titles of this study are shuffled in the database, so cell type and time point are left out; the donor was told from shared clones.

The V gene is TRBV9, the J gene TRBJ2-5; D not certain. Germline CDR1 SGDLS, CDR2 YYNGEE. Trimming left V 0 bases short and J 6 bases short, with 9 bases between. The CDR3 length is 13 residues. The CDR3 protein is CASSVAGSQTQYF. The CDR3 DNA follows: TGTGCCAGCAGCGTAGCTGGTTCTCAGACCCAGTACTTC.

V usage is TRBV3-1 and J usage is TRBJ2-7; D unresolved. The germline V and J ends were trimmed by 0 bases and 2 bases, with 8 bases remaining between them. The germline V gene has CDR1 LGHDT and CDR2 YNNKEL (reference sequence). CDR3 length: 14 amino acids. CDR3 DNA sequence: TGTGCCAGCAGCCAAGATCTTAAGGCCTACGAGCAGTACTTC. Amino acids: CASSQDLKAYEQYF.

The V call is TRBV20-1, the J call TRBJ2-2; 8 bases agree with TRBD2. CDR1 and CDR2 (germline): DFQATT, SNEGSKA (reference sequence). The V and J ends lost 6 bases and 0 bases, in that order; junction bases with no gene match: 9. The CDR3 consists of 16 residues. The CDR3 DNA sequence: TGCAGTGCCGGACGAAGCGGGGGAGCGAACACCGGGGAGCTGTTTTTT. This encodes CSAGRSGGANTGELFF.

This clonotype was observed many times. In nucleotides, the CDR3 is TGCAGTGCTAGATCTCCCGGCGGGGCGGGGGGGCCTCCAGATACGCAGTATTTT. Protein: CSARSPGGAGGPPDTQYF. The chain is built from TRBV20-1 and TRBJ2-3; TRBD2 matches 9 bases. The CDR3 is made up of 18 amino acids. Per the germline V gene, CDR1 is DFQATT and CDR2 is SNEGSKA (reference sequence). Germline trimming cut 2 bases from V and 4 bases from J; bases unmatched to any gene: 16.

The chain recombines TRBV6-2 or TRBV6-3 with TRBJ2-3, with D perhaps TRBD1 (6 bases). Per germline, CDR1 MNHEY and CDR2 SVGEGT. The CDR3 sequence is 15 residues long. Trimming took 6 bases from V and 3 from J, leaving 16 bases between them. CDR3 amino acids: CASRGLRTATDTQYF. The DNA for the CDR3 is TGTGCCAGCAGAGGACTGCGGACAGCGACAGATACGCAGTATTTT.

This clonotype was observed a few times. CDR3 sequence reads: CSARTSGGTIGEQFF. DNA for the CDR3: TGCAGCGCCCGGACTAGCGGGGGGACCATCGGTGAGCAGTTCTTC. This sequence joins TRBV29-1 and TRBJ2-1, with 14 bases aligning to TRBD2. The CDR3 contains 15 residues. Germline V gene sequence: CDR1 SQVTM, CDR2 ANQGSEA. J was trimmed by 9 bases and V by 7 bases; bases with no gene match: 11.

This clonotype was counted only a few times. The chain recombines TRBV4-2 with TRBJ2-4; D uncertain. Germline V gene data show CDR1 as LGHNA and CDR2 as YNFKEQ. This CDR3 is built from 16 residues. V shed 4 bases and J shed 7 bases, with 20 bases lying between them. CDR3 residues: CASSPDKHTTGNIQYF. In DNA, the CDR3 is TGTGCCAGCAGCCCCGACAAGCACACTACTGGGAACATTCAGTACTTC.

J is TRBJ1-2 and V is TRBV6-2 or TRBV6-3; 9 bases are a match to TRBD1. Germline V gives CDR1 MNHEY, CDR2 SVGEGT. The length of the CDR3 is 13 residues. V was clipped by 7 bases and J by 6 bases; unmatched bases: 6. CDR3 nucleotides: TGTGCCAGCAAAGTACAGGGGGCGCATGGCTACACCTTC. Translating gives CASKVQGAHGYTF.

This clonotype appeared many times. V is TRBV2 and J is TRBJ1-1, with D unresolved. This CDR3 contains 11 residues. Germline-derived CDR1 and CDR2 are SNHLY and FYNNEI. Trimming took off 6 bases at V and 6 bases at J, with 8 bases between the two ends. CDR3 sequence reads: CASRASSEAFF. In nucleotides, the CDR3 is TGTGCCAGCAGGGCTTCGTCTGAAGCTTTCTTT. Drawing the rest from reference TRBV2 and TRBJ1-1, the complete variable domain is EPEVTQTPSHQVTQMGQEVILRCVPISNHLYFYWYRQILGQKVEFLVSFYNNEISEKSEIFDDQFSVERPDGSNFTLKIRSTKLEDSAMYFCASRASSEAFFGQGTRLTVV.

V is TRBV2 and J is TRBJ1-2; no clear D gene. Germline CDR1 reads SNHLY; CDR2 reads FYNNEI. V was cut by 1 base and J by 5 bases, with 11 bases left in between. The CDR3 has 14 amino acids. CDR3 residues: CASSEVNRSYGYTF. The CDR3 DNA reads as TGTGCCAGCAGTGAAGTTAACCGTTCTTATGGCTACACCTTC.

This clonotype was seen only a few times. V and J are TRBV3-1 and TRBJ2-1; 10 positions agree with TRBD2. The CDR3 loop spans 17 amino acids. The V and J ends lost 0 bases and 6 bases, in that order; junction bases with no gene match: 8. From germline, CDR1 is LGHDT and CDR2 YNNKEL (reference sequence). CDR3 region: CASSQEQPSGRFNEQFF. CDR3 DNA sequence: TGTGCCAGCAGCCAAGAGCAGCCTAGCGGGAGATTCAATGAGCAGTTCTTC.

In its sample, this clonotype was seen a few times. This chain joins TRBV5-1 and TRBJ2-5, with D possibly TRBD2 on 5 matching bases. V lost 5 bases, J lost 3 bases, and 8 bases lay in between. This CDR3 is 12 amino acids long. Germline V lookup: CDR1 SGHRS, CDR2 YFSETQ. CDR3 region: CASSGSEETQYF. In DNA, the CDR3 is TGCGCCAGCAGTGGGAGCGAAGAGACCCAGTACTTC.

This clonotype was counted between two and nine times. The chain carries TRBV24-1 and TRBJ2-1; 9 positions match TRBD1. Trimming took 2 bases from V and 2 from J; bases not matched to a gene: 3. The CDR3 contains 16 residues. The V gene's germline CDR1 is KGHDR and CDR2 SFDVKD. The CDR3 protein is CATSDSDRGPYNEQFF. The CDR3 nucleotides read TGTGCCACCAGTGATTCGGACAGGGGCCCCTACAATGAGCAGTTCTTC.

Here the CDR3 reads CASSRNLAGVQETQYF. DNA for the CDR3: TGTGCCAGCAGCAGAAATCTAGCGGGAGTTCAGGAGACCCAGTACTTC. V and J are TRBV4-2 and TRBJ2-5; 10 bases are shared with TRBD2. J was trimmed by 5 bases and V by 5 bases; bases with no gene match: 11. CDR3 length equals 16 residues. Germline CDR1 is LGHNA and CDR2 is YNFKEQ.

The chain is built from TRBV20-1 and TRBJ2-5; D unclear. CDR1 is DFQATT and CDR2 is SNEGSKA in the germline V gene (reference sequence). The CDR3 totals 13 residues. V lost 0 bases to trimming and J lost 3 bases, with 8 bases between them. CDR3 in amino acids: CSARDPSKETQYF. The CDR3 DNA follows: TGCAGTGCTAGAGACCCGTCTAAAGAGACCCAGTACTTC.

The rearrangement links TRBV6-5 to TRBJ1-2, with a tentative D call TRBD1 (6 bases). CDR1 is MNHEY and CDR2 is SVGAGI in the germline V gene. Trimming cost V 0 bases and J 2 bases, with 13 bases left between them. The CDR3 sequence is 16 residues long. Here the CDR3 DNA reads TGTGCCAGCAGTTACTCCGACAGGTTCTCCAACTATGGCTACACCTTC. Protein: CASSYSDRFSNYGYTF.

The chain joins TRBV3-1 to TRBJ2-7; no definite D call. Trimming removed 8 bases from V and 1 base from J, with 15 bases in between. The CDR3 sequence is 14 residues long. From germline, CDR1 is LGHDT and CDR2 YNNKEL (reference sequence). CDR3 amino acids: CASRLGIRSYEQYF. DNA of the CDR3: TGTGCCAGCCGCCTAGGTATCAGATCCTACGAGCAGTACTTC.

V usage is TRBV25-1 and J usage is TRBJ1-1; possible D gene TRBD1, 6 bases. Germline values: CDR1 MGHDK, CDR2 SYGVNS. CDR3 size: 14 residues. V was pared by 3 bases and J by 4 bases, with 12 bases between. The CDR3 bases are TGTGCCAGCAGTGACGTAGGGGGGGGCACTGAAGCTTTCTTT. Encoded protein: CASSDVGGGTEAFF.